These 8 T cell receptor beta chains originate from one sample sequenced in a study of CD8 T cells in Susac syndrome. cDNA came from around 0.5 to 1 ug RNA primed by random hexamers. In TCRdb, the immunoSEQ multiplex PCR reads were re-called with MiXCR into one record per CDR3 protein. This table holds roughly 180,000 distinct CDR3 sequences, over 90% found once. Material: CD4+ T cells from PBMCs. All receptors come from a human donor with Susac syndrome.

CDR3: CSAREGPGEKLFF. CDR3 sequence (DNA): TGCAGTGCTAGAGAAGGGCCCGGTGAAAAACTGTTTTTT. This rearrangement joins TRBV20-1 to TRBJ1-4; D remains ambiguous. CDR1 and CDR2 from the germline V gene are DFQATT and SNEGSKA (reference sequence). The CDR3 has 13 amino acids. V gave up 0 bases and J gave up 7 bases, with 9 bases separating them.

This clonotype has just one count. V usage is TRBV3-1 and J usage is TRBJ1-5, with no clear D. Trimming took 1 base from V and 9 from J, leaving 13 bases between them. The germline gives CDR1 LGHDT, CDR2 YNNKEL (reference sequence). The CDR3 length is 14 residues. The CDR3 sequence is CASSQAGFSRPQHF. CDR3 bases: TGTGCCAGCAGCCAAGCTGGGTTCTCGAGGCCCCAGCATTTT.

This chain links TRBV5-1 with TRBJ1-4; D is unclear. CDR1 is SGHRS and CDR2 is YFSETQ in the germline V gene. The germline V and J ends were trimmed by 4 bases and 0 bases, with 16 bases remaining between them. This CDR3 has 17 residues. The CDR3 bases are TGCGCCAGCAGCCAACAGAGAGGGCTAGCAACTAATGAAAAACTGTTTTTT. As protein: CASSQQRGLATNEKLFF.

V and J are TRBV5-1 and TRBJ2-5; 11 bases match TRBD2. Losses at the gene ends were 5 bases for V and 4 bases for J; bases not matched to a gene: 16. The CDR3 has 18 amino acids. The germline V gene has CDR1 SGHRS and CDR2 YFSETQ. The CDR3 DNA follows: TGCGCCAGCAGTGGGACCCTAGCGGGAGGAAGTTGGGGAGAGACCCAGTACTTC. Residues: CASSGTLAGGSWGETQYF.

This clonotype was detected only a few times. A read error may produce the germline difference seen at one junction end. This chain joins TRBV5-1 and TRBJ1-1; D is unclear. The CDR3 sequence is 13 residues long. Germline V gene data show CDR1 as SGHRS and CDR2 as YFSETQ. The chain's CDR3 is CASSLDRNTEAFF. CDR3 DNA sequence: TGTGCCAGCAGCTTAGATCGGAACACTGAAGCTTTCTTT.

The chain is built from TRBV5-6 and TRBJ2-5; 7 bases align to TRBD2. The germline gives CDR1 SGHDT, CDR2 YYEEEE. Trimming at V came to 1 base and at J to 9 bases, leaving 12 bases not matched to a gene. The CDR3 has 15 amino acids. CDR3 residues: CASSLSSGGGWAQYF. For the CDR3, the DNA is TGTGCCAGCAGCTTGTCTAGCGGAGGAGGATGGGCCCAGTACTTC. Drawing the rest from reference TRBV5-6 and TRBJ2-5, the complete variable domain is DAGVTQSPTHLIKTRGQQVTLRCSPKSGHDTVSWYQQALGQGPQFIFQYYEEEERQRGNFPDRFSGHQFPNYSSELNVNALLLGDSALYLCASSLSSGGGWAQYFGPGTRLLVL.

This clonotype was counted a single time. V usage is TRBV9 and J usage is TRBJ2-7; D gene ambiguous. Trimming took off 1 base at V and 1 base at J, with 9 bases between the two ends. Germline V lookup: CDR1 SGDLS, CDR2 YYNGEE. The CDR3 loop spans 14 amino acids. This CDR3 is CASSVSGWSYEQYF. In DNA form, the CDR3 reads TGTGCCAGCAGCGTATCTGGCTGGTCCTACGAGCAGTACTTC. Based on the CDR3 plus reference TRBV9 and TRBJ2-7, the full variable domain is DSGVTQTPKHLITATGQRVTLRCSPRSGDLSVYWYQQSLDQGLQFLIQYYNGEERAKGNILERFSAQQFPDLHSELNLSSLELGDSALYFCASSVSGWSYEQYFGPGTRLTVT.

V usage is TRBV9 and J usage is TRBJ2-3; TRBD1 matches 7 bases. The CDR3 sequence is 14 residues long. From germline, CDR1 is SGDLS and CDR2 YYNGEE. The V and J ends lost 7 bases and 1 base, in that order; junction bases with no gene match: 6. CDR3 nucleotide sequence: TGTGCCAGCGCAATCGACAGGGGCACAGATACGCAGTATTTT. It codes for CASAIDRGTDTQYF.